Each of the 27 T cell receptor beta chains below was sequenced from the same sample in a study of shared clonotypes between healthy human individuals. The method was immunoSEQ multiplex PCR; TCRdb's version includes in-frame clones alone and lacks a portion of them. The data show approximately 2.4 million clones, around 95% seen once. Input material: naive CD4+ T cells sorted from blood. Subset reported: CD45RA+ positively selected. The receptor set was obtained from a man aged 18 to 30 in good health.

This chain joins TRBV10-1 and TRBJ2-1; D is uncertain. The ends were cut back, 2 bases at V and 2 bases at J, with 7 bases in the middle. CDR1 and CDR2 (germline): WNHNN, SYGVQD (reference sequence). The CDR3 has 14 residues. DNA for the CDR3: TGCGCCAGCAGTGAGAGGGATGCCTACAATGAGCAGTTCTTC. Protein product: CASSERDAYNEQFF.

The CDR3 here is CAWSARSIEPQHF. The CDR3 DNA reads TGTGCCTGGAGTGCCAGGTCGATTGAGCCCCAGCATTTT. The rearrangement links TRBV30 to TRBJ1-5; D remains ambiguous. Germline CDR1 reads GTSNPN; CDR2 reads SVGIG (reference sequence). This CDR3 region has 13 residues. With 1 base removed from V and 8 bases from J, the gap between germline ends came to 12 bases.

As to this clone: At the DNA level, this CDR3 is encoded by other sequences in the same sample as well. The J gene is TRBJ2-7, the V gene TRBV5-1; the D is unclear. Germline V lookup: CDR1 SGHRS, CDR2 YFSETQ. This CDR3 has 15 residues. The V and J ends lost 0 bases and 0 bases respectively, with 10 bases between them. CDR3 in amino acids: CASSLGTSSSYEQYF. CDR3 coding DNA: TGCGCCAGCAGCTTGGGTACCTCGAGCTCCTACGAGCAGTACTTC.

This rearrangement joins TRBV7-9 to TRBJ2-1; perhaps TRBD2 as D (5 bases). CDR3 size: 13 residues. Germline lookup yields CDR1 SEHNR and CDR2 FQNEAQ (reference sequence). V shed 1 base and J shed 9 bases, with 10 bases lying between them. CDR3 protein: CASSLERAGEQFF. CDR3 DNA: TGTGCCAGCAGCTTAGAACGGGCGGGTGAGCAGTTCTTC.

The chain has TRBV14 and TRBJ2-5; D call uncertain. Germline CDR1 is SGHDN and CDR2 is FVKESK. The CDR3 runs to 14 residues. V was clipped by 4 bases and J by 2 bases, with 11 bases between them. The CDR3, as DNA: TGTGCCAGCAGCCGAGACACATTACAAGAGACCCAGTACTTC. It specifies CASSRDTLQETQYF.

The chain combines TRBV11-3 with TRBJ2-3, with 7 bases aligning to TRBD2. V lost 3 bases, J lost 5 bases, and 5 bases stayed unmatched. This CDR3 comprises 14 residues. CDR1 SGHNT and CDR2 YENEEA come from the germline V gene. CDR3 coding DNA: TGTGCCAGCAGCTTTGGGGGGGATGGAGATACGCAGTATTTT. Encoded protein: CASSFGGDGDTQYF.

The genes are TRBV30 and TRBJ1-3; D is uncertain. The germline CDR1 and CDR2 sequences are GTSNPN and SVGIG (reference sequence). The CDR3 has 15 amino acids. V dropped 3 bases and J dropped 0 bases, with 12 bases sitting between them. CDR3 in DNA: TGTGCCTGGAGGAACCGTCTGAGCTCTGGAAACACCATATATTTT. It specifies CAWRNRLSSGNTIYF.

This clone was seen only a few times. CDR3 nucleotide sequence: TGTGCCAGCAGCCTCGCCCTGCGGGAGAGAGAGACCCAGTACTTC. Encoded protein: CASSLALRERETQYF. The chain joins TRBV14 to TRBJ2-5; 7 bases align to TRBD2. The CDR3 runs 15 residues. The junction had 9 bases not matched to a gene; V was cut back by 4 bases and J by 4 bases. Per germline, CDR1 SGHDN and CDR2 FVKESK.

Comment on this clone: The same CDR3 can be traced to other DNA sequences in this sample. This sequence joins TRBV5-1 and TRBJ2-5, with TRBD2 identical over 8 bases. Germline-derived CDR1 and CDR2 are SGHRS and YFSETQ. There are 14 residues in the CDR3. V lost 2 bases to trimming and J lost 4 bases; unmatched junction nucleotides: 4. The CDR3 reads CASSLATSGETQYF. As DNA, the CDR3 is TGCGCCAGCAGCTTAGCTACTAGCGGAGAGACCCAGTACTTC.

This chain connects TRBV19 to TRBJ1-1, with 9 bases lining up with TRBD1. CDR3 length equals 15 residues. Looked up from germline, CDR1 is LNHDA and CDR2 is SQIVND (reference sequence). The V segment lost 0 bases and the J segment 7 bases; nucleotides outside the gene matches: 6. The CDR3 nucleotides are TGTGCCAGTAGTATAGACGGACAGGGGACATATGAAGCTTTCTTT. This sequence encodes CASSIDGQGTYEAFF. Using reference TRBV19 and TRBJ1-1 for the parts outside the CDR3, the full variable domain is DGGITQSPKYLFRKEGQNVTLSCEQNLNHDAMYWYRQDPGQGLRLIYYSQIVNDFQKGDIAEGYSVSREKKESFPLTVTSAQKNPTAFYLCASSIDGQGTYEAFFGQGTRLTVV.

The chain carries TRBV29-1 and TRBJ1-1; D gene unclear. This CDR3 contains 13 residues. Trimming stripped 4 bases from V and 6 bases from J, with 15 bases between. CDR1 and CDR2 (germline): SQVTM, ANQGSEA. In nucleotides, the CDR3 is TGCAGCGTTGGGCCCCGGGGTCTCGCTGAAGCTTTCTTT. Protein product: CSVGPRGLAEAFF.

This sequence joins TRBV6-5 and TRBJ2-7, with 8 bases matching TRBD2. The germline V gene encodes CDR1 MNHEY and CDR2 SVGAGI. The CDR3 contains 15 residues. Trimming took 6 bases from V and 2 from J; bases not matched to a gene: 9. CDR3 region: CASSPKRGSTYEQYF. For the CDR3, the DNA is TGTGCCAGCAGCCCTAAGCGGGGGTCAACCTACGAGCAGTACTTC.

V gene TRBV12-5 combines with J gene TRBJ1-1; tentative D call: TRBD1 (5 bases). Germline CDR1 reads LGHNT; CDR2 reads FRNRAP. CDR3 length: 12 amino acids. V lost 0 bases and J lost 10, with 9 bases in between. In DNA form, the CDR3 reads TGTGCTAGTGGTTTGGTCAGGGCCGGAGCTTTCTTT. Translated: CASGLVRAGAFF.

The chain uses TRBV29-1 and TRBJ2-5, with 7 bases matching TRBD1. The CDR3 spans 13 residues. J lost 4 bases, V lost 3 bases, and 5 bases had no gene match. Germline assignment: CDR1 SQVTM and CDR2 ANQGSEA. CDR3 DNA sequence: TGCAGCGTTGATCGAAACAGGGGAGAGACCCAGTACTTC. Translating gives CSVDRNRGETQYF.

The J gene is TRBJ2-7, the V gene TRBV6-1; the D is unclear. This CDR3 contains 15 residues. Germline-derived CDR1 and CDR2 are MNHNS and SASEGT. V was trimmed by 2 bases and J by 3 bases, leaving 14 bases between them. The CDR3 nucleotides are TGTGCCAGCAGTGAAATGCGACTCACTGACTACGAGCAGTACTTC. Amino acid sequence: CASSEMRLTDYEQYF.

The chain is built from TRBV7-2 and TRBJ1-1; no clear D. Germline-derived CDR1 and CDR2 are SGHTA and FQGNSA. The CDR3 length is 13 residues. V was shortened by 2 bases and J by 1 base, with 5 bases between the two germline ends. The CDR3 here is CASSLYQNTEAFF. In DNA, the CDR3 is TGTGCCAGCAGCTTATACCAGAACACTGAAGCTTTCTTT.

V gene TRBV28 combines with J gene TRBJ2-7; D assignment may be TRBD1 or TRBD2 (6 bases each). CDR1 MDHEN and CDR2 SYDVKM come from the germline V gene. This CDR3 has 14 amino acids. The ends were cut back, 3 bases at V and 6 bases at J, with 15 bases in the middle. DNA of the CDR3: TGTGCCAGCAGTTTGCCTCGGGGGCACGGCGAGCAGTACTTC. Translation: CASSLPRGHGEQYF. Variable domain in full (rest from reference TRBV28 and TRBJ2-7): DVKVTQSSRYLVKRTGEKVFLECVQDMDHENMFWYRQDPGLGLRLIYFSYDVKMKEKGDIPEGYSVSREKKERFSLILESASTNQTSMYLCASSLPRGHGEQYFGPGTRLTVT.

This clone was observed once. This chain uses TRBV18 with TRBJ2-7; either TRBD1 or TRBD2 may fit D (5 bases each). Germline CDR1 KGHSH, CDR2 LQKENI. The V gene lost 6 bases and the J gene lost 1 base, with 25 bases spanning the gap. The CDR3 totals 18 residues. CDR3 sequence reads: CASSLLTGRMGSSYEQYF. CDR3 in DNA: TGTGCCAGCTCTCTCTTAACGGGACGAATGGGGAGTTCCTACGAGCAGTACTTC.

J is TRBJ1-1 and V is TRBV5-6; tentative D call: TRBD1 (6 bases). The CDR3 length is 14 residues. Deletions cut 4 bases from V and 7 bases from J, with 17 bases between. The germline V gene has CDR1 SGHDT and CDR2 YYEEEE. The CDR3 DNA reads as TGTGCCAGCAGCCCGCGATTAGGACAGAGTGAAGCTTTCTTT. It encodes CASSPRLGQSEAFF. Full variable domain (remainder filled in from reference TRBV5-6 and TRBJ1-1): DAGVTQSPTHLIKTRGQQVTLRCSPKSGHDTVSWYQQALGQGPQFIFQYYEEEERQRGNFPDRFSGHQFPNYSSELNVNALLLGDSALYLCASSPRLGQSEAFFGQGTRLTVV.

V usage is TRBV2 and J usage is TRBJ2-7, with D unresolved. CDR3 length: 15 amino acids. Trimming took off 0 bases at V and 7 bases at J, with 16 bases between the two ends. Germline V CDR1 and CDR2: SNHLY, FYNNEI. The CDR3 DNA is TGTGCCAGCAGTGAAGCACTACTAAATTCCGGAGAGCAGTACTTC. As protein: CASSEALLNSGEQYF.

The chain employs TRBV4-1 and TRBJ2-2; D is undetermined. Trimming removed 4 bases at V and 1 base at J, with 16 bases between. Germline values: CDR1 MGHRA, CDR2 YSYEKL. The CDR3 runs to 17 residues. CDR3 nucleotides: TGCGCCAGCAGCCCCGAAAACAGCAATTTGAACACCGGGGAGCTGTTTTTT. This encodes CASSPENSNLNTGELFF.

This chain uses TRBV28 with TRBJ2-7, with 8 bases that match TRBD1. CDR1 and CDR2 from the germline V gene are MDHEN and SYDVKM. This CDR3 has 14 amino acids. J gave up 3 bases and V 2 bases, and 3 bases lay outside the gene matches. The CDR3 DNA reads TGTGCCAGCAGTTTAGGAGACAGGGGCTACGAGCAGTACTTC. Translation gives CASSLGDRGYEQYF.

This chain connects TRBV10-2 to TRBJ1-2; tentative D call: TRBD1 (6 bases). Trimming pared 8 bases from V and 6 bases from J, leaving 22 bases between. The CDR3 loop spans 15 amino acids. Germline CDR1 is WSHSY and CDR2 is SAAADI. This CDR3 is CASAPEGEGWDGYTF. CDR3 DNA: TGCGCCAGCGCCCCCGAGGGGGAGGGATGGGATGGCTACACCTTC.

This chain connects TRBV19 to TRBJ2-5, with D perhaps matching TRBD2 (6 bases). Trimming took off 5 bases at V and 5 bases at J, with 15 bases between the two ends. The CDR3 loop spans 14 amino acids. Germline CDR1 and CDR2: LNHDA and SQIVND (reference sequence). This CDR3 is CASSAVGGGETQYF. The CDR3 bases are TGTGCCAGTAGTGCCGTGGGAGGAGGGGAGACCCAGTACTTC.

Note on this clone: The identical CDR3 is also encoded by other nucleotide sequences in the sample. The chain combines TRBV10-3 with TRBJ2-7; no definite D call. Germline lookup yields CDR1 ENHRY and CDR2 SYGVKD. Trimming pared 3 bases from V and 4 bases from J, leaving 7 bases between. The CDR3 covers 12 residues. The CDR3 sequence is CAISEATYEQYF. CDR3 bases: TGTGCCATCAGTGAAGCAACGTACGAGCAGTACTTC.

The chain carries TRBV12-5 and TRBJ1-5, with D possibly matching TRBD1 (5 bases). The CDR3 is 14 amino acids. The germline V gene encodes CDR1 LGHNT and CDR2 FRNRAP. The V end was cut by 5 bases, the J end by 3 bases, with 11 bases between. The CDR3 nucleotides read TGTGCTAGTGGTCCCGGGACGGTCAATCAGCCCCAGCATTTT. Encoded protein: CASGPGTVNQPQHF. The variable domain in full, with the rest retrieved from reference TRBV12-5 and TRBJ1-5, is DARVTQTPRHKVTEMGQEVTMRCQPILGHNTVFWYRQTMMQGLELLAYFRNRAPLDDSGMPKDRFSAEMPDATLATLKIQPSEPRDSAVYFCASGPGTVNQPQHFGDGTRLSIL.

The chain combines TRBV21-1 with TRBJ2-7; the tabulated D call, TRBD1, remains unverified against the DNA. TRBV21-1 is tagged as a pseudogene. This CDR3 has 16 amino acids. CDR3: CASSKVRDRARHEQYF. CDR3 sequence (DNA): TGTGCCAGCAGCAAAGTTAGGGACAGGGCGAGGCACGAGCAGTACTTC.